The 20 T cell receptor beta chains below all came from one sample that was sequenced in a study of blood T cells in healthy people across ages. It was with a sample-barcoded 5' primer and a J-beta primer mix that a second PCR of roughly 7 to 11 cycles was run. Via MiXCR, TCRdb re-called the 5' RACE reads, giving one row per CDR3 protein. Among hundreds of thousands of distinct CDR3 sequences listed, about 30% were seen once. Sample: blood. All receptors come from a woman of 80 years or more in good health.

This clonotype was picked up one time. The rearrangement links TRBV3-1 to TRBJ1-1, with unresolved D. Germline CDR1 is LGHDT and CDR2 is YNNKEL (reference sequence). Trimming removed 1 base from V and 1 base from J, with 7 bases in between. The CDR3 length is 14 residues. The CDR3 DNA reads as TGTGCCAGCAGCCAAGCGACGGCGAACACTGAAGCTTTCTTT. Translating gives CASSQATANTEAFF.

The sample holds many counts of this clonotype. V is TRBV19 and J is TRBJ2-4; D not resolved. V shed 5 bases and J shed 8 bases, with 10 bases lying between them. This CDR3 region has 12 residues. The germline V gene has CDR1 LNHDA and CDR2 SQIVND (reference sequence). This CDR3 is CASSSSRYIQYF. As DNA, the CDR3 is TGTGCCAGTAGTTCGTCCCGGTACATTCAGTACTTC.

This clonotype was observed at least ten times. CDR3 sequence (DNA): TGTGCCAGCTCACCAGGGACTAGTGGGAACAATGAGCAGTTCTTC. It translates to CASSPGTSGNNEQFF. This chain links TRBV28 with TRBJ2-1, with 8 bases lining up with TRBD2. This CDR3 is 15 amino acids long. V was pared by 8 bases and J by 5 bases, with 11 bases of the junction left unmatched. The germline V gene has CDR1 MDHEN and CDR2 SYDVKM.

This clonotype has more than one count but fewer than ten. This rearrangement joins TRBV7-7 to TRBJ2-2; D is undetermined. Germline lookup yields CDR1 SSHAT and CDR2 FNYEAQ (reference sequence). The CDR3 covers 14 residues. With 4 bases removed from V and 2 bases from J, the gap between germline ends came to 8 bases. The CDR3 coding sequence is TGTGCCAGCAGCTCTGCGGCAAACACCGGGGAGCTGTTTTTT. Translation: CASSSAANTGELFF. The full variable domain, completed using reference TRBV7-7 and TRBJ2-2, is GAGVSQSPRYKVTKRGQDVTLRCDPISSHATLYWYQQALGQGPEFLTYFNYEAQPDKSGLPSDRFSAERPEGSISTLTIQRTEQRDSAMYRCASSSAANTGELFFGEGSRLTVL.

On this clonotype: A read error may be the cause here, since a much bigger clone is one base away. The chain combines TRBV7-2 with TRBJ1-1; no firm D call. V lost 6 bases and J 1 base, leaving 9 bases between the germline ends. The length of the CDR3 is 13 residues. Germline lookup yields CDR1 SGHTA and CDR2 FQGNSA. The CDR3: CASRISRNTEAFF. In DNA, the CDR3 is TGTGCCAGCAGGATATCCAGGAACACTGAAGCTTTCTTT.

Ten or more counts support this clonotype. The rearrangement joins TRBV7-9 to TRBJ2-1, with D perhaps matching TRBD1 or TRBD2 (6 bases each). This CDR3 region has 16 residues. The germline V gene encodes CDR1 SEHNR and CDR2 FQNEAQ (reference sequence). V was pared by 5 bases and J by 7 bases, with 21 bases between. This chain's CDR3 is CASSARGGVLANEQFF. Written as DNA, the CDR3 is TGTGCCAGCAGCGCCAGAGGGGGAGTTCTAGCGAATGAGCAGTTCTTC.

Only a few counts were recorded for this clonotype. A read error may be the cause here, since a much bigger clone is one base away. V and J are TRBV28 and TRBJ2-7; TRBD2 matches at 11 bases. The CDR3 spans 16 residues. V was clipped by 6 bases and J by 7 bases; unmatched bases: 14. Germline loops: CDR1 MDHEN, CDR2 SYDVKM. This CDR3 is CASSRLAGGLIYEQYF. The CDR3 nucleotides read TGTGCCAGCAGCCGATTAGCGGGGGGGCTTATCTATGAGCAGTACTTC.

The V gene is TRBV20-1, the J gene TRBJ1-2, with unresolved D. V was shortened by 5 bases and J by 4 bases, with 17 bases between the two germline ends. The CDR3 has 14 residues. From germline, CDR1 is DFQATT and CDR2 SNEGSKA (reference sequence). This CDR3 reads CSASDEDLSYGYTF. The CDR3 DNA reads TGCAGTGCTTCCGACGAGGACCTAAGCTATGGCTACACCTTC.

At least ten counts were recorded for this clonotype. This sequence joins TRBV27 and TRBJ2-7; D possibly corresponds to TRBD1 (5 bases). V lost 5 bases and J lost 6, with 14 bases in between. Germline CDR1 reads MNHEY; CDR2 reads SMNVEV (reference sequence). The CDR3 spans 13 residues. The CDR3 DNA follows: TGTGCCAGCAGTCCTTACAGGTTCTCCGAGCAGTACTTC. It specifies CASSPYRFSEQYF.

Many counts were recorded for this clonotype. The DNA of the CDR3 is TGTGCCAGCAGTTATGGGACTAGCGGGGCTAATGAGCAGTTCTTC. As protein: CASSYGTSGANEQFF. The V and J genes are TRBV6-2 or TRBV6-3 and TRBJ2-1; 13 bases agree with TRBD2. Germline CDR1 reads MNHEY; CDR2 reads SVGEGT. Germline trimming cut 3 bases from V and 7 bases from J; bases unmatched to any gene: 3. The CDR3 runs 15 residues.

For this clonotype: One junction end disagrees with the germline gene, perhaps due to a read error. The rearrangement links TRBV11-1 to TRBJ1-2; D is possibly TRBD1 (5 bases). Germline CDR1 and CDR2: SGHAT and FQDESV (reference sequence). The CDR3 runs 16 residues. The CDR3 DNA follows: TGTGCCGGCAGCTCTACTAGGACATTCAGTGTCGGAGGCTACACCTTC. Encoded protein: CAGSSTRTFSVGGYTF.

In the case of this clonotype: A much bigger clone sits one base away, suggesting this may be a read error. The chain couples TRBV9 to TRBJ1-4; TRBD1 matches at 7 bases. The CDR3 loop spans 15 amino acids. CDR1 SGDLS and CDR2 YYNGEE come from the germline V gene. The CDR3 DNA reads as TGTGCCAGCAGCGTCTCCGGGACAGTTAATGAAAAACAGTTTTTT. It encodes CASSVSGTVNEKQFF.

There are a few counts of this clonotype. The chain couples TRBV12-3 or TRBV12-4 to TRBJ2-3; D is unclear. The germline V and J ends were trimmed by 4 bases and 8 bases, with 10 bases remaining between them. The CDR3 has 12 residues. The CDR3 region has the DNA TGTGCCAGCAGTTCGGGTACCCCTACGCAGTATTTT. Its translation: CASSSGTPTQYF.

The sample holds a few counts of this clonotype. This rearrangement joins TRBV2 to TRBJ2-7; tentatively, D is TRBD2 (6 bases). With 3 bases removed from V and 4 bases from J, the gap between germline ends came to 16 bases. The CDR3 spans 15 residues. Germline assignment: CDR1 SNHLY and CDR2 FYNNEI. CDR3 sequence reads: CASSDTPGTWYEQYF. CDR3 DNA sequence: TGTGCCAGCAGTGATACACCCGGGACTTGGTACGAGCAGTACTTC.

This sequence joins TRBV28 and TRBJ2-1; 9 bases are shared with TRBD2. After removal of 8 bases from V and 8 bases from J, the junction contained 7 bases not matched to a gene. CDR3 length: 13 residues. Per the germline V gene, CDR1 is MDHEN and CDR2 is SYDVKM. In DNA form, the CDR3 reads TGTGCCAGCCGCGGGGGGGCAAGGGATGAGCAGTTCTTC. Protein sequence: CASRGGARDEQFF.

With respect to this clonotype: The germline gene is not matched at one end of the junction; a read error may be the cause. The chain couples TRBV5-1 to TRBJ2-2, with D possibly TRBD1 on 6 matching bases. CDR3 length: 16 residues. Germline values: CDR1 SGHRS, CDR2 YFSETQ. CDR3 DNA sequence: TGCGTCAGCAGCTTGGAAGGGACATTCTACACCGGGGAGCTGTTTTTT. Translating it yields CVSSLEGTFYTGELFF.

The table lists this clonotype with a few counts. The chain carries TRBV20-1 and TRBJ2-7; TRBD2 matches at 13 bases. CDR3 size: 14 residues. Trimming cost V 4 bases and J 3 bases; bases outside gene matches: 3. CDR1 is DFQATT, CDR2 SNEGSKA, per germline (reference sequence). The CDR3 region has the DNA TGCAGTGCTATGACTAGCGGGAGGCTCTACGAGCAGTACTTC. Its protein product is CSAMTSGRLYEQYF.

This clonotype was detected many times. The V call is TRBV5-1, the J call TRBJ1-2; D is possibly TRBD1 (5 bases). The germline gives CDR1 SGHRS, CDR2 YFSETQ. Trimming cost V 4 bases and J 2 bases, with 12 bases left between them. CDR3 length: 14 amino acids. CDR3 sequence: CASSPDGGNYGYTF. The CDR3 nucleotides are TGCGCCAGCAGCCCGGACGGGGGAAACTATGGCTACACCTTC.

This clonotype was observed at least ten times. This chain uses TRBV6-5 with TRBJ2-7, with 9 bases identical to TRBD2. V trimming: 0 bases; J trimming: 5 bases; junction bases outside the gene matches: 5. CDR3 length: 15 residues. From germline, CDR1 is MNHEY and CDR2 SVGAGI. CDR3 protein: CASSYSRASGDEQYF. In nucleotides, the CDR3 is TGTGCCAGCAGTTACTCTCGGGCTAGCGGGGACGAGCAGTACTTC.

V usage is TRBV7-3 and J usage is TRBJ2-5; a possible D gene is TRBD1 (5 bases). Trimming removed 6 bases at V and 7 bases at J, with 15 bases between. The CDR3 contains 13 residues. CDR1 SGHTA and CDR2 FQGTGA come from the germline V gene. Written as DNA, the CDR3 is TGTGCCAGCAGTTCAGGGCCTAAGGGGACCCAGTACTTC. Translating it yields CASSSGPKGTQYF. Filled out from reference TRBV7-3 and TRBJ2-5, the complete variable domain reads GAGVSQTPSNKVTEKGKYVELRCDPISGHTALYWYRQSLGQGPEFLIYFQGTGAADDSGLPNDRFFAVRPEGSVSTLKIQRTERGDSAVYLCASSSGPKGTQYFGPGTRLLVL.